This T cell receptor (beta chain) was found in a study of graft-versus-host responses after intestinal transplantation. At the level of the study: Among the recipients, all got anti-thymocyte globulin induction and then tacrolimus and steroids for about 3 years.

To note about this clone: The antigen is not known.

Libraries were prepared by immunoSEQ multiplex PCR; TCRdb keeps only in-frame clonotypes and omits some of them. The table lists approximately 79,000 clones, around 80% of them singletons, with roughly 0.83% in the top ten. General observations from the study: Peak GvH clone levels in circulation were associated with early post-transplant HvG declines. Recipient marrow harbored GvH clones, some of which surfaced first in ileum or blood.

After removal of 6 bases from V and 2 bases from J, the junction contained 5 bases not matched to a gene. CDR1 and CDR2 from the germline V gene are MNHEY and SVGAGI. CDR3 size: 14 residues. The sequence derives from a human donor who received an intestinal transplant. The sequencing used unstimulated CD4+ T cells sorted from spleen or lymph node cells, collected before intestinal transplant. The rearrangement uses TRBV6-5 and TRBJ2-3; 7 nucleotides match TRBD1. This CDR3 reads CASRKTGNTDTQYF. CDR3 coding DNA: TGTGCCAGCAGGAAGACAGGGAACACAGATACGCAGTATTTT.